What follows is one T cell receptor beta chain and its context. This specimen comes from a study of T cells expressing NK-cell markers. About the research overall: CD3+CD56+NKG2C+, CD3+CD56+NKG2C- and CD3+CD56-NKG2C+ T cells, once sorted, supplied the TCR beta repertoires. There were seven HCMV-seropositive donors and one seronegative donor among the eight sequenced.

The length of the CDR3 is 15 residues. The germline gives CDR1 DFQATT, CDR2 SNEGSKA (reference sequence). TCRdb re-called the 5' RACE reads; every CDR3 protein appears as one record, without DNA. The listing records 500,000 to 700,000 distinct CDR3 sequences. This chain connects TRBV20-1 to TRBJ2-1. The sequencing input was blood T cells: a sorted CD56 or NKG2C T cell subset, CD4+ or CD8+ T cells, or bulk PBMC T cells (not recorded which). This TCR came from a man between 18 and 29 years old in good health. CDR3 amino acids: CSARYLETSVNEQFF.